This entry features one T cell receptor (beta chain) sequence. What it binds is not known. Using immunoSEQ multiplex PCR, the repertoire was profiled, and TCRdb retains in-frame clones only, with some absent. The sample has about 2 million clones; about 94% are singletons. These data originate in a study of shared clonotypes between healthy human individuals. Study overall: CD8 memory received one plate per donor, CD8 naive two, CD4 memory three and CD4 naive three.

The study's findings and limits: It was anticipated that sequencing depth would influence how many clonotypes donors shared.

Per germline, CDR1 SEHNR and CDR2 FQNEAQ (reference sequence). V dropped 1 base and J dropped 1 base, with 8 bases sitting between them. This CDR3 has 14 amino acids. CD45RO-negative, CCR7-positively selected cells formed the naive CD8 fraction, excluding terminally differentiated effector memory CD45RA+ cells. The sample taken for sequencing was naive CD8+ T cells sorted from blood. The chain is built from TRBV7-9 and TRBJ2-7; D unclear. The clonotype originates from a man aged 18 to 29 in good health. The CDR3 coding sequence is TGTGCCAGCAGCTTAGGTGGGCAGTCCTACGAGCAGTACTTC. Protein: CASSLGGQSYEQYF. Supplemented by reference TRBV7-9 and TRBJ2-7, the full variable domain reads DTGVSQNPRHKITKRGQNVTFRCDPISEHNRLYWYRQTLGQGPEFLTYFQNEAQLEKSRLLSDRFSAERPKGSFSTLEIQRTEQGDSAMYLCASSLGGQSYEQYFGPGTRLTVT.